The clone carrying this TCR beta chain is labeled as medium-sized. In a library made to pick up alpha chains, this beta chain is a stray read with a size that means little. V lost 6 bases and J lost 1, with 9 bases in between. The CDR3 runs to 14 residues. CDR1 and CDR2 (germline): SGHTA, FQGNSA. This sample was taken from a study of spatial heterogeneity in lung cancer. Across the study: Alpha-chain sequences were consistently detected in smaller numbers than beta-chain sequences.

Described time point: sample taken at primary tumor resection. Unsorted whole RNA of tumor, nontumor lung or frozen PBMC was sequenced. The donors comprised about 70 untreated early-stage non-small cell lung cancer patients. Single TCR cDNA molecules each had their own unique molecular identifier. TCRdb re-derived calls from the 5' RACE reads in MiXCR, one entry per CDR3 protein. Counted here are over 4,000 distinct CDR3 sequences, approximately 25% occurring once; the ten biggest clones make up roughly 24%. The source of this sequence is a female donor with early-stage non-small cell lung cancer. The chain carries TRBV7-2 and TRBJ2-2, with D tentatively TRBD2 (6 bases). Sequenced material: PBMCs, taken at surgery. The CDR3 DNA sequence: TGTGCCAGCAGGGGTAGCGGGAACACCGGGGAGCTGTTTTTT. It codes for CASRGSGNTGELFF.